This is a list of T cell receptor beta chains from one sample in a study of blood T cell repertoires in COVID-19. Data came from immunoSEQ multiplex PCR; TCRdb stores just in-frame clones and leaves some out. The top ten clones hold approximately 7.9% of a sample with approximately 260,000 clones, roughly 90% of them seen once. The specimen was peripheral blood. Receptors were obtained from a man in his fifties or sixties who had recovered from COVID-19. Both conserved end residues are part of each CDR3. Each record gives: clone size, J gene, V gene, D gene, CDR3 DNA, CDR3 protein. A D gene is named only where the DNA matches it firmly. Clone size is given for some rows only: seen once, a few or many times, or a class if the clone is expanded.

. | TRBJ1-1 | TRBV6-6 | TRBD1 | TGTGCCAGCAGTTACCCAGGGGGGTCGAACACTGAAGCTTTCTTT | CASSYPGGSNTEAFF
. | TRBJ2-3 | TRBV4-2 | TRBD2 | TGTGCCAGCAGCCAATCACTAGCGGAGGGCACAGATACGCAGTATTTT | CASSQSLAEGTDTQYF
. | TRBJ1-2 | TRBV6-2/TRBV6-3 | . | TGTGCCAGCAGTTACTCGGAACAGCTCTATGGCTACACCTTC | CASSYSEQLYGYTF
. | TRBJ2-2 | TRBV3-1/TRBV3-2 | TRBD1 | TGTGCCAGTCGCGGCCCCGGGACAGCGAACACCGGGGAGCTGTTTTTT | CASRGPGTANTGELFF
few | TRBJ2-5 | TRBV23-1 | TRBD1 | TGCGCCAGCAGACGTATACAGGGGCTTCCAAGATGGACCCAGTACTTC | CASRRIQGLPRWTQYF
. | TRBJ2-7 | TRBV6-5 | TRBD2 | TGTGCCAGCAGTAACGGGGGTAGCGGGTACGAGCAGTACTTC | CASSNGGSGYEQYF
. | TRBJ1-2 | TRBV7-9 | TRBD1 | TGTGCCAGCAGCTTTGCGGGACAGGGAGGCTACACCTTC | CASSFAGQGGYTF
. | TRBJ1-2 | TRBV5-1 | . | TGCGCCAGCAGCTTACAGGGCCTTAACTATGGCTACACCTTC | CASSLQGLNYGYTF
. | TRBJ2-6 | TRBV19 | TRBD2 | TGTGCCAGTATAAAGCGGGGAGACTCTGGGGCCAACGTCCTGACTTTC | CASIKRGDSGANVLTF
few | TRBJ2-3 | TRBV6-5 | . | TGTGCCAGCAGTTACACCGCGCGAGATACGCAGTATTTT | CASSYTARDTQYF
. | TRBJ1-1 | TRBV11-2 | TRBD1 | TGTGCCAGCAGCACGAGGACAGGGCTGAACACTGAAGCTTTCTTT | CASSTRTGLNTEAFF
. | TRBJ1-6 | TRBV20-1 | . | TGCAGTGCTAGTCGAGACCATACAGGGTCCCTCCACTTT | CSASRDHTGSLHF
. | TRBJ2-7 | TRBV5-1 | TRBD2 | TGCGCCAGCAGCGCACTAGCGGGGGGCCCGTTGGGCGAGCAGTACTTC | CASSALAGGPLGEQYF
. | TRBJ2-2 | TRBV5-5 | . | TGTGCCAGCAGGCCCGCCCAGGGGAATACCGGGGAGCTGTTTTTT | CASRPAQGNTGELFF
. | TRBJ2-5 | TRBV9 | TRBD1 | TGTGCCAGCAGCGTAGAGGGACAGGGTGAGACCCAGTACTTC | CASSVEGQGETQYF
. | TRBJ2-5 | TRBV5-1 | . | TGCGCCAGCAGCTTGGGACTAGTCGAGACCCAGTACTTC | CASSLGLVETQYF
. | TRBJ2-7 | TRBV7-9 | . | TGTGCCAGCAGCCAAACATTCTACGAGCAGTACTTC | CASSQTFYEQYF
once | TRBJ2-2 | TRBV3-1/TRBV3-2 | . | TGTGCCAGCAGCCAAGTTCGTCCGCGGGCCGGGGAGCTGTTTTTT | CASSQVRPRAGELFF
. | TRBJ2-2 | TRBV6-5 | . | TGTGCCAGCAGCCGGGACTTTGACACCGGGGAGCTGTTTTTT | CASSRDFDTGELFF
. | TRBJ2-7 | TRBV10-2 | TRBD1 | TGCGCCAGCAGCGACAGGGGGAGGTACGAGCAGTACTTC | CASSDRGRYEQYF
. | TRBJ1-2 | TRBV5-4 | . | TGTGCCAGCACCCCGCTGGGGGGAGGGGTTAGCTATGGCTACACCTTC | CASTPLGGGVSYGYTF
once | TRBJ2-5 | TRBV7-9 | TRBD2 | TGTGCCAGCAGCCCCTCGGCGGGGGACTCGTACCAAGAGACCCAGTACTTC | CASSPSAGDSYQETQYF
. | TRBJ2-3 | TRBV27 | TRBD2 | TGTGCCAGCAGTTTGGTTGGGCCCGGACTAGCGGCCAGCACAGATACGCAGTATTTT | CASSLVGPGLAASTDTQYF
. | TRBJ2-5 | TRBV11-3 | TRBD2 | TGTGCCAGCAGTACTAGCGGGGGGTACCAAGAGACCCAGTACTTC | CASSTSGGYQETQYF
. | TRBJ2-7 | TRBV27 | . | TGTGCCAGCAGTTTAACGGGTTCAGGGGACTACGAGCAGTACTTC | CASSLTGSGDYEQYF
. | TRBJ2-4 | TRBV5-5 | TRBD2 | TGTGCCAGCAGCCCGACTAGCGGGGGGCGGAACATTCAGTACTTC | CASSPTSGGRNIQYF
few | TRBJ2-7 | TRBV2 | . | TGTGCCAGCAGTCTGGCTTTCTCCTACGAGCAGTACTTC | CASSLAFSYEQYF
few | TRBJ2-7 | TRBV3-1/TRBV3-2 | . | TGTGCCAGCAGCCAAACTCCCACAGGGACCTCCTACGAGCAGTACTTC | CASSQTPTGTSYEQYF
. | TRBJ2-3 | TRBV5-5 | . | TGTGCCAGCAGCTTTCCCTACACAGATACGCAGTATTTT | CASSFPYTDTQYF
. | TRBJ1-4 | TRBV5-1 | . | TGCGCCAGCAGCTTGACTGCAACTAATGAAAAACTGTTTTTT | CASSLTATNEKLFF
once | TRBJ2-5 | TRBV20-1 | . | TGCAGTGCTAGTAGGGGGTATGACGAGACCCAGTACTTC | CSASRGYDETQYF
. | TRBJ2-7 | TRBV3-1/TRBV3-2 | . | TGTGCCAGCAGCCAAGGAAGGGGCGAGCAGTACTTC | CASSQGRGEQYF
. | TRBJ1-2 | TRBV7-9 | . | TGTGCCAGCAGCTTAGCACCCCCGGGAGCTACTTACACCTTC | CASSLAPPGATYTF
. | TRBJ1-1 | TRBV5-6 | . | TGTGCCAGCAGCCCCGAGTGGGGGGACACTGAAGCTTTCTTT | CASSPEWGDTEAFF
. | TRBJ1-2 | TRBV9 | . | TGTGCCAGCAGCGTAGGGGACAAGGGCTACACCTTC | CASSVGDKGYTF
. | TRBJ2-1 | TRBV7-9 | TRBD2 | TGTGCCAGCGCCTGGACTAGCGGGGGGGCCGATGAGCAGTTCTTC | CASAWTSGGADEQFF
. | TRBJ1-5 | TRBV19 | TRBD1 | TGTGCCAGTAGTATAGGACAGGGTTACCAGCCCCAGCATTTT | CASSIGQGYQPQHF
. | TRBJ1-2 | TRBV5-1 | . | TGCGCCAGCAGCGGAGCCGGCCAGGGGAATGGCTACACCTTC | CASSGAGQGNGYTF
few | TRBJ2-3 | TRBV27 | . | TGTGCCAGCAGTCCCGACGTGGCAGGGTCGAATACGCAGTATTTT | CASSPDVAGSNTQYF
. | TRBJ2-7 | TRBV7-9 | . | TGTGCCAGCAGCTTATCCTTTTGGCAGGAGCAGTACTTC | CASSLSFWQEQYF
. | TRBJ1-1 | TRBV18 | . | TGTGCCAGCTCACCACTCGGGAGTACTGAAGCTTTCTTT | CASSPLGSTEAFF
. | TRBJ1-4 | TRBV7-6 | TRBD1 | TGTGCCAGCAGCCAGAGGGACAGGGGTTCGGCAACTAATGAAAAACTGTTTTTT | CASSQRDRGSATNEKLFF
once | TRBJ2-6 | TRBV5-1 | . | TGCGCCAGCAGCTTGGACAACTCTGGGGCCAACGTCCTGACTTTC | CASSLDNSGANVLTF
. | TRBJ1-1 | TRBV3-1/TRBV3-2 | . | TGTGCCAGCAGCCAAGGAGGAGTTGGGGCTTTCTTT | CASSQGGVGAFF
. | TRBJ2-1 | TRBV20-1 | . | TGCAGTGCTACCCCGGCGGGTGAGCAGTTCTTC | CSATPAGEQFF
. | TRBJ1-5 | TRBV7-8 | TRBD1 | TGTGCCAGCAGCTCCAGACAGGGCAGTCAGCCCCAGCATTTT | CASSSRQGSQPQHF
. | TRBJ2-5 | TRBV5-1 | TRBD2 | TGCGCCAGCAGCTCCAGCGGGGGGGCGGAGACCCAGTACTTC | CASSSSGGAETQYF